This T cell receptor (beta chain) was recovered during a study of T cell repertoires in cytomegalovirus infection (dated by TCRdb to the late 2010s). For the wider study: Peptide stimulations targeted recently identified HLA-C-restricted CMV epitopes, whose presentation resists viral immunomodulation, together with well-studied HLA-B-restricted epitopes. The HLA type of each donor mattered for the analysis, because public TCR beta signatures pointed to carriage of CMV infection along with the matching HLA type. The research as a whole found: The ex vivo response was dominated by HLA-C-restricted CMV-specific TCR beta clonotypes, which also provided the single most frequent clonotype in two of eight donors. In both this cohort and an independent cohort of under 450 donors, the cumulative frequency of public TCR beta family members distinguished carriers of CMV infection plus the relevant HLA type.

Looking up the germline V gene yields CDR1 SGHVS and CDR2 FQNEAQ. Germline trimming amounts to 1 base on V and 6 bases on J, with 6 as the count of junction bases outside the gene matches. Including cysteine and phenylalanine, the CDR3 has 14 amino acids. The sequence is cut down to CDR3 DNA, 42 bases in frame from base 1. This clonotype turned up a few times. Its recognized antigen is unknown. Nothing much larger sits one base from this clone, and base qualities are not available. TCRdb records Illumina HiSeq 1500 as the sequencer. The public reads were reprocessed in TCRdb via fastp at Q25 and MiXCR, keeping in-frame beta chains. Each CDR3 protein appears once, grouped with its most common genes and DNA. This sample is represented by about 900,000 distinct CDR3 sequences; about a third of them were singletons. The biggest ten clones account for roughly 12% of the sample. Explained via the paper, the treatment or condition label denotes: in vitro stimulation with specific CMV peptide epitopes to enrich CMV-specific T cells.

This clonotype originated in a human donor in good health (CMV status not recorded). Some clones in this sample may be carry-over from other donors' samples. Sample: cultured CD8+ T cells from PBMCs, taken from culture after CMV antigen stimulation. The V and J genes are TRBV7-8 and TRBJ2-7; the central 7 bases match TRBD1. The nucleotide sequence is TGTGCCAGCAGCTTAGGCGGCAGGGGGACCGAGCAGTACTTC. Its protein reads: CASSLGGRGTEQYF.